This TCR beta chain was sequenced during a study of PD-1 blockade in classical Hodgkin lymphoma. Whole-study findings and limits: Repertoire difference causes, possibly disease activity or prior therapy, remain undefined. By cycle point C4D1, TCR diversity had risen significantly in CD4+ cells (but not CD8+ cells). Baseline TCR diversity was reportedly lower in newly diagnosed patients than in healthy donors. It was reported as lower still in relapsed/refractory patients.

The germline CDR1 and CDR2 sequences are SNHLY and FYNNEI. The CDR3 has 12 amino acids. Trimming removed 9 bases at V and 7 bases at J, with 15 bases between. Stated time point: cycle 4 day 1 (C4D1), after 6 weeks of nivolumab. Exposure to brentuximab vedotin varied, and each patient had relapsed following autologous stem cell transplantation. Repertoires were generated with immunoSEQ multiplex PCR, while TCRdb's copy carries only in-frame clones and drops some. The table lists about 24,000 clones, 65% to 80% of them singletons. Worth noting for this clone: Its antigen is not identified.

The chain links TRBV2 to TRBJ1-2, with TRBD1 as a possible D gene (5 bases). The specimen comprised peripheral blood mononuclear cells (PBMCs), sampled before the fourth cycle of nivolumab. The clonotype was recovered from a human donor with classical Hodgkin lymphoma. The CDR3 region has the DNA TGTGCCAGAGGGACGGGGCTCTCTGGCTACACCTTC. This codes for CARGTGLSGYTF.